This is a list of T cell receptor beta chains from one sample in a study of stem cell transplantation in POMP-related autoinflammatory disease. TCRdb's copy holds only in-frame clones and misses some; the assay was immunoSEQ multiplex PCR. The table records about 68,000 clones, around 90% of them present only once. The material was CD4+ T cells from PBMCs, obtained after stem cell transplantation. The origin of the receptors is a human patient with POMP-related autoinflammation and immune dysregulation (PRAID). The T cells may come from the graft donor. The CDR3 runs from the conserved cysteine through the conserved F or W. The D gene is left open where the match is weak. Rows may omit the clone size; those that give it use once, few, many or a size class.

clone size: NA
J gene: TRBJ1-2
V gene: TRBV20-1
D gene: NA
CDR3 protein: CSATRDYGYTF
CDR3 DNA: TGCAGTGCTACCAGAGACTATGGCTACACCTTC

clone size: NA
J gene: TRBJ1-5
V gene: TRBV5-8
D gene: TRBD1
CDR3 protein: CASSLGTGTQPQHF
CDR3 DNA: TGTGCCAGCAGCTTGGGGACAGGGACCCAGCCCCAGCATTTT

clone size: NA
J gene: TRBJ2-3
V gene: TRBV3-1/TRBV3-2
D gene: NA
CDR3 protein: CASSQVGSPSTDTQYF
CDR3 DNA: TGTGCCAGCAGCCAAGTAGGCAGTCCTAGCACAGATACGCAGTATTTT

clone size: NA
J gene: TRBJ2-3
V gene: TRBV2
D gene: NA
CDR3 protein: CATAGRSDTQYF
CDR3 DNA: TGTGCCACCGCTGGGAGATCAGATACGCAGTATTTT

clone size: NA
J gene: TRBJ1-6
V gene: TRBV30
D gene: NA
CDR3 protein: CAWIGQGSSYNSPLHF
CDR3 DNA: TGTGCCTGGATCGGTCAGGGGAGCTCCTATAATTCACCCCTCCACTTT

clone size: NA
J gene: TRBJ2-3
V gene: TRBV28
D gene: NA
CDR3 protein: CASSFPGGRQDTQYF
CDR3 DNA: TGTGCCAGCAGTTTCCCTGGGGGGAGGCAGGATACGCAGTATTTT

clone size: NA
J gene: TRBJ2-1
V gene: TRBV7-9
D gene: TRBD2
CDR3 protein: CASLLAGGDEQFF
CDR3 DNA: TGTGCCAGCTTACTAGCGGGTGGGGATGAGCAGTTCTTC

clone size: once
J gene: TRBJ2-3
V gene: TRBV27
D gene: TRBD2
CDR3 protein: CASSQLAGHTDTQYF
CDR3 DNA: TGTGCCAGCAGCCAGCTAGCGGGGCACACAGATACGCAGTATTTT

clone size: few
J gene: TRBJ1-2
V gene: TRBV6-4
D gene: TRBD1
CDR3 protein: CATSHPIKGQGRFYGYTF
CDR3 DNA: TGTGCCACATCACACCCCATAAAAGGACAGGGGAGATTCTATGGCTACACCTTC

clone size: NA
J gene: TRBJ2-2
V gene: TRBV6-5
D gene: NA
CDR3 protein: CASSHTQGPGELFF
CDR3 DNA: TGTGCCAGCAGTCACACGCAGGGGCCCGGGGAGCTGTTTTTT

clone size: NA
J gene: TRBJ2-7
V gene: TRBV5-1
D gene: NA
CDR3 protein: CASSLGSDYEQYF
CDR3 DNA: TGCGCCAGCAGCTTGGGCTCAGATTACGAGCAGTACTTC

clone size: NA
J gene: TRBJ1-1
V gene: TRBV12-3/TRBV12-4
D gene: NA
CDR3 protein: CASSLAPGGEAFF
CDR3 DNA: TGTGCCAGCAGCCTCGCGCCTGGGGGTGAAGCTTTCTTT

clone size: NA
J gene: TRBJ2-4
V gene: TRBV3-1/TRBV3-2
D gene: NA
CDR3 protein: CASSRGIAKNIQYF
CDR3 DNA: TGTGCCAGCAGCCGTGGCATAGCCAAAAACATTCAGTACTTC

clone size: NA
J gene: TRBJ2-4
V gene: TRBV3-1/TRBV3-2
D gene: NA
CDR3 protein: CASSQGSGAKNIQYF
CDR3 DNA: TGTGCCAGCAGCCAAGGCTCTGGGGCCAAAAACATTCAGTACTTC

clone size: NA
J gene: TRBJ1-2
V gene: TRBV5-1
D gene: NA
CDR3 protein: CASSLDGGGPSGGYTF
CDR3 DNA: TGCGCCAGCAGCTTGGACGGTGGGGGTCCGTCGGGAGGCTACACCTTC

clone size: NA
J gene: TRBJ2-2
V gene: TRBV2
D gene: NA
CDR3 protein: CASSSGTPTGELFF
CDR3 DNA: TGTGCCAGCAGCTCCGGGACACCCACCGGGGAGCTGTTTTTT

clone size: NA
J gene: TRBJ2-3
V gene: TRBV5-8
D gene: NA
CDR3 protein: CASSWAGTDTQYF
CDR3 DNA: TGTGCCAGCAGCTGGGCGGGCACAGATACGCAGTATTTT

clone size: NA
J gene: TRBJ2-1
V gene: TRBV7-9
D gene: NA
CDR3 protein: CASSPSGGEYNEQFF
CDR3 DNA: TGTGCCAGCAGCCCTTCCGGGGGAGAATACAATGAGCAGTTCTTC

clone size: NA
J gene: TRBJ2-5
V gene: TRBV2
D gene: TRBD1
CDR3 protein: CASKIGTVGVGTQYF
CDR3 DNA: TGTGCCAGCAAAATTGGGACAGTCGGGGTTGGGACCCAGTACTTC

clone size: NA
J gene: TRBJ2-6
V gene: TRBV4-1
D gene: NA
CDR3 protein: CASSHRSYGANVLTF
CDR3 DNA: TGCGCCAGCAGCCACAGGTCGTACGGGGCCAACGTCCTGACTTTC

clone size: NA
J gene: TRBJ2-3
V gene: TRBV7-2
D gene: NA
CDR3 protein: CASSPYTDTQYF
CDR3 DNA: TGTGCCAGCAGCCCATACACAGATACGCAGTATTTT

clone size: NA
J gene: TRBJ2-3
V gene: TRBV5-4
D gene: NA
CDR3 protein: CASSGALGLGVGTDTQYF
CDR3 DNA: TGTGCCAGCAGCGGGGCCCTTGGACTCGGGGTCGGCACAGATACGCAGTATTTT

clone size: NA
J gene: TRBJ2-5
V gene: TRBV10-3
D gene: NA
CDR3 protein: CAISRGAEETQYF
CDR3 DNA: TGTGCCATCAGTAGGGGGGCCGAAGAGACCCAGTACTTC

clone size: NA
J gene: TRBJ1-1
V gene: TRBV2
D gene: NA
CDR3 protein: CASSEVYKAFF
CDR3 DNA: TGTGCCAGCAGTGAAGTCTACAAAGCTTTCTTT

clone size: NA
J gene: TRBJ1-6
V gene: TRBV28
D gene: NA
CDR3 protein: CASMYNSPLHF
CDR3 DNA: TGTGCCAGCATGTATAATTCACCCCTCCACTTT

clone size: NA
J gene: TRBJ2-5
V gene: TRBV28
D gene: TRBD2
CDR3 protein: CASSFPGGETQYF
CDR3 DNA: TGTGCCAGCAGTTTCCCGGGGGGAGAGACCCAGTACTTC

clone size: NA
J gene: TRBJ2-2
V gene: TRBV5-1
D gene: TRBD1
CDR3 protein: CASSPNPGTGPTGELFF
CDR3 DNA: TGCGCCAGCAGCCCAAACCCCGGGACAGGACCCACCGGGGAGCTGTTTTTT

clone size: NA
J gene: TRBJ1-4
V gene: TRBV29-1
D gene: NA
CDR3 protein: CSAWGAGDEKLFF
CDR3 DNA: TGCAGCGCTTGGGGGGCGGGTGACGAAAAACTGTTTTTT

clone size: NA
J gene: TRBJ1-4
V gene: TRBV19
D gene: NA
CDR3 protein: CASSTYRSEEKLFF
CDR3 DNA: TGTGCCAGTAGTACTTACAGATCCGAAGAAAAACTGTTTTTT

clone size: NA
J gene: TRBJ2-6
V gene: TRBV5-1
D gene: NA
CDR3 protein: CASSLRGVGANVLTF
CDR3 DNA: TGCGCCAGCAGCTTGAGAGGGGTTGGGGCCAACGTCCTGACTTTC

clone size: NA
J gene: TRBJ2-5
V gene: TRBV24-1
D gene: NA
CDR3 protein: CATSDPEQETQYF
CDR3 DNA: TGTGCCACCAGTGACCCTGAGCAAGAGACCCAGTACTTC

clone size: NA
J gene: TRBJ2-5
V gene: TRBV2
D gene: NA
CDR3 protein: CASGPEQETQYF
CDR3 DNA: TGTGCCAGCGGACCGGAGCAAGAGACCCAGTACTTC

clone size: NA
J gene: TRBJ2-2
V gene: TRBV5-1
D gene: NA
CDR3 protein: CASSLGRKNTGELFF
CDR3 DNA: TGCGCCAGCAGCTTGGGCAGGAAGAACACCGGGGAGCTGTTTTTT

clone size: NA
J gene: TRBJ1-2
V gene: TRBV10-3
D gene: TRBD1
CDR3 protein: CAISEPGTDGYTF
CDR3 DNA: TGTGCCATCAGTGAGCCCGGGACAGATGGCTACACCTTC

clone size: NA
J gene: TRBJ1-3
V gene: TRBV28
D gene: NA
CDR3 protein: CASSFSGRGGNTIYF
CDR3 DNA: TGTGCCAGCAGTTTCTCGGGGAGAGGAGGAAACACCATATATTTT

clone size: NA
J gene: TRBJ2-5
V gene: TRBV2
D gene: NA
CDR3 protein: CASSELTPLETQYF
CDR3 DNA: TGTGCCAGCAGTGAATTGACTCCCCTAGAGACCCAGTACTTC

clone size: NA
J gene: TRBJ1-2
V gene: TRBV28
D gene: NA
CDR3 protein: CASSGKGMNYGYTF
CDR3 DNA: TGTGCCAGCAGTGGTAAAGGGATGAACTATGGCTACACCTTC

clone size: NA
J gene: TRBJ2-5
V gene: TRBV28
D gene: TRBD1
CDR3 protein: CASSFTWDRGKETQYF
CDR3 DNA: TGTGCCAGCAGTTTTACCTGGGACAGGGGAAAAGAGACCCAGTACTTC

clone size: NA
J gene: TRBJ1-3
V gene: TRBV19
D gene: NA
CDR3 protein: CASSIGGSGNTIYF
CDR3 DNA: TGTGCCAGTAGTATCGGTGGATCTGGAAACACCATATATTTT

clone size: NA
J gene: TRBJ2-3
V gene: TRBV11-2
D gene: TRBD2
CDR3 protein: CASSLDRLAGRTDTQYF
CDR3 DNA: TGTGCCAGCAGCTTAGATCGACTAGCGGGGCGAACAGATACGCAGTATTTT

clone size: NA
J gene: TRBJ1-2
V gene: TRBV6-5
D gene: NA
CDR3 protein: CASRRPSGFDGYTF
CDR3 DNA: TGTGCCAGCAGACGTCCCTCAGGGTTCGATGGCTACACCTTC

clone size: few
J gene: TRBJ2-6
V gene: TRBV19
D gene: NA
CDR3 protein: CASSIGRESGANVLTF
CDR3 DNA: TGTGCCAGTAGTATCGGTCGGGAGTCTGGGGCCAACGTCCTGACTTTC